This TCR beta chain was identified during a study of T cell responses to AZD1222 COVID-19 vaccine. Sequencing used immunoSEQ multiplex PCR; TCRdb keeps in-frame clones, though not all of them. Here the sample spans 110,000 or so clones, approximately 90% being singletons. Study-level points and caveats: Increased Spike-specific TCR breadth and depth were observed after two AZD1222 doses.

Details on this clone: What it binds is not known.

Both about-4-week and about-12-week second-dose recipients were combined. The CDR3 consists of 13 residues. V lost 5 bases and J lost 7; bases outside the gene matches: 4. The receptor comes from an adult who received the AZD1222 COVID-19 vaccine. The sample consisted of peripheral blood, taken 28 days after the second AZD1222 dose. J is TRBJ1-5 and V is TRBV12-3 or TRBV12-4, with 8 bases fitting TRBD1. The CDR3 loop is CASSQGAGQPQHF. As DNA, the CDR3 is TGTGCCAGCAGTCAGGGGGCCGGGCAGCCCCAGCATTTT.